This TCR beta chain is from a study of blood T cell repertoires in COVID-19. Germline V gene sequence: CDR1 MNHEY, CDR2 SVGAGI. Trimming pared 0 bases from V and 3 bases from J, leaving 12 bases between. The CDR3 sequence is 15 residues long. Per the study methods: Amplification of reference gene primers was used by the study to estimate nucleated cell counts. Only in-frame clones appear in the TCRdb table, and some are missing; sequencing was by immunoSEQ multiplex PCR. That table gives V, J and clone size, and the DNA gave D and trimming. The profile shows under 100,000 clones, 87% of them singletons.

The material sequenced was peripheral blood. This TCR was sampled from a male donor with acute or convalescent COVID-19. The chain recombines TRBV6-5 with TRBJ2-7; D is perhaps TRBD1 (5 bases). CDR3 region: CASSYSITGRYEQYF. The CDR3 bases are TGTGCCAGCAGTTACTCGATTACAGGCCGCTACGAGCAGTACTTC.